This is a list of T cell receptor beta chains from one sample in a study of T cells after posttransplantation cyclophosphamide. Using immunoSEQ multiplex PCR, the repertoire was profiled, and TCRdb retains in-frame clones only, with some absent. The repertoire includes more than 8,500 clones, roughly 84% of them detected once, and roughly 24% sits in the top ten. The input for sequencing was PBMCs, taken after allogeneic stem cell transplant with posttransplant cyclophosphamide. These receptors were obtained from a female patient in her forties or fifties who received an allogeneic stem cell transplant from an unrelated donor, was CMV-positive, and had no GVHD. Some of the T cells might come from the graft donor. The CDR3 runs from the conserved cysteine through the conserved F or W. The D gene is left open where the match is weak.

j_gene	v_gene	d_gene	CDR3aa
TRBJ2-5	TRBV2	TRBD2	CASYGPRGSGGYQETQYF
TRBJ2-7	TRBV12-5	TRBD1	CASGLLYWGQHSYEQYF
TRBJ2-1	TRBV7-9	TRBD2	CASLGLAGGRSSYNEQFF
NA	TRBV7-2	TRBD2	CASSLASGLAGASYEQYF
TRBJ2-7	TRBV5-1	TRBD1	CASSLGTGGYEQYF
TRBJ2-3	TRBV2	NA	CASSVSGADTQYF
TRBJ2-3	TRBV6-1	NA	CASRGGTQYF
TRBJ1-1	TRBV29-1	NA	CSTRGRNELEAFF
TRBJ1-5	TRBV27	NA	CASSWGDGNQPQHF
TRBJ1-5	TRBV28	TRBD1	CASKTDLGQGKWSNQPQHF
TRBJ2-3	TRBV5-4	TRBD2	CASSSPSGVADTQYF